Listed below are T cell receptor beta chains from one sample, sequenced in a study of response to subunit inactivated influenza vaccine. Each CDR3 protein is one row after TCRdb ran MiXCR on the RT-PCR reads. The sample lists over 450,000 distinct CDR3 sequences; 10% to 15% were seen once. Sequencing was performed on PBMCs from blood, taken about 40 days after vaccination. The receptors shown here come from a man aged 50 or older who received an inactivated influenza vaccine. CDR3s include the opening cysteine and the closing phenylalanine or tryptophan. D genes are given only for firm matches. A row's size may be missing; if present it is once, few, many or a size class.

TRBV3-1	13	few	TRBJ1-2	.	TGTGCCAGCAGCCAAGCAGGGGAGGCCGGCTACACCTTC	CASSQAGEAGYTF
TRBV5-1	16	.	TRBJ1-2	.	TGCGCCAGCAGCTTGGCGGCGGTCGGAGCTAACTATGGCTACACCTTC	CASSLAAVGANYGYTF
TRBV20-1	13	few	TRBJ2-1	TRBD1	TGCAGTGCCGACAGGGTCACCTACAATGAGCAGTTCTTC	CSADRVTYNEQFF
TRBV12-3/TRBV12-4	12	many	TRBJ2-2	.	TGTGCCAGCAGTTTCGAGTCCGGGGAGCTGTTTTTT	CASSFESGELFF
TRBV12-3/TRBV12-4	16	.	TRBJ1-5	TRBD1	TGTGCCAGCAGTTTAACGACAGGGGCTAGCAATCAGCCCCAGCATTTT	CASSLTTGASNQPQHF
TRBV5-5	16	.	TRBJ2-2	.	TGTGCCAGCAGCTCACTCCAGCAGTCGAACACCGGGGAGCTGTTTTTT	CASSSLQQSNTGELFF
TRBV20-1	14	few	TRBJ2-2	.	TGCAGTGCTAAGGCTAGCGAGAACACCGGGGAGCTGTTTTTT	CSAKASENTGELFF
TRBV12-3/TRBV12-4	13	few	TRBJ1-2	TRBD1	TGTGCCAGCACCACAGGACAGGGTGGTGGCTACACCTTC	CASTTGQGGGYTF
TRBV20-1	13	few	TRBJ2-3	TRBD2	TGCAGTGCTGGGACTAGCGGGAGAGATACGCAGTATTTT	CSAGTSGRDTQYF
TRBV28	14	few	TRBJ2-5	TRBD1	TGTGCCAGCAGGAAAACAGGGGGCCAAGAGACCCAGTACTTC	CASRKTGGQETQYF
TRBV29-1	13	many	TRBJ2-5	TRBD1	TGCAGCGTTCGGACAGGGGGATTAGGGACCCAGTACTTC	CSVRTGGLGTQYF
TRBV28	13	few	TRBJ1-4	.	TGTGCCAGCAGTTTGGGACTCGGTGAAAAACTGTTTTTT	CASSLGLGEKLFF
TRBV29-1	15	.	TRBJ2-2	TRBD1	TGCAGCGCCGGACAGGGGGCGGGAAACACCGGGGAGCTGTTTTTT	CSAGQGAGNTGELFF
TRBV4-3	19	.	TRBJ2-1	TRBD2	TGCGCCAGCAGCCCCAAATCTAGCGGGAGGGCCGCCCTTCGCAATGAGCAGTTCTTC	CASSPKSSGRAALRNEQFF
TRBV12-3/TRBV12-4	15	few	TRBJ1-5	.	TGTGCCAGCAGTTTGGGGCAGACTAACAATCAGCCCCAGCATTTT	CASSLGQTNNQPQHF
TRBV20-1	14	few	TRBJ1-5	.	TGCAGTGCTGTACAGGGTATTGGAGGTCAGCCCCAGCATTTT	CSAVQGIGGQPQHF
TRBV4-2	15	few	TRBJ2-7	.	TGTGCCAGCAGCCAAGAGTCTTTGGGGCGATACGAGCAGTACTTC	CASSQESLGRYEQYF
TRBV29-1	10	.	TRBJ2-5	.	TGCAGCGCGAAGGCCGAGACCCAGTACTTC	CSAKAETQYF
TRBV24-1	15	.	TRBJ2-2	.	TGTGCCACCAGTGATTTACGGTTGAACACCGGGGAGCTGTTTTTT	CATSDLRLNTGELFF
TRBV20-1	14	many	TRBJ2-1	TRBD2	TGCAGTGCTAGACCCGGGACTAGTGACAATGAGCAGTTCTTC	CSARPGTSDNEQFF
TRBV10-3	15	.	TRBJ1-4	.	TGTGCCATCAGTGAGCCGGGCCCTAAGGAAGGAAAACTGTTTTTT	CAISEPGPKEGKLFF
TRBV10-3	13	many	TRBJ2-3	TRBD1	TGTGCCATCAGCGGCAGGGGGTCAGATACGCAGTATTTT	CAISGRGSDTQYF
TRBV11-2	18	.	TRBJ2-7	TRBD1	TGTGCCAGCAGACCTATTAAAGAGTATGAGGGGGCCGCCTACGAGCAGTACTTC	CASRPIKEYEGAAYEQYF
TRBV4-2	15	few	TRBJ2-5	TRBD1	TGTGCCAGCAGCCAGCAAGGACAGGGAACGGAGACCCAGTACTTC	CASSQQGQGTETQYF
TRBV6-5	19	.	TRBJ2-1	TRBD2	TGTGCCAGCAGTTACCCCAGCCCTGTCTCTAGCGGGCTTTACAATGAGCAGTTCTTC	CASSYPSPVSSGLYNEQFF
TRBV7-2	15	many	TRBJ2-1	.	TGTGCCAGCAGCTTGACAATCCGCTCCTACAATGAGCAGTTCTTC	CASSLTIRSYNEQFF
TRBV5-1	17	few	TRBJ2-2	TRBD1	TGCGCCAGCAGCCCCCAAAAATACAGGGGCGACACCGGGGAGCTGTTTTTT	CASSPQKYRGDTGELFF
TRBV29-1	12	many	TRBJ2-7	.	TGCAGCGTTTCAGAGGGAGCCTACGAGCAGTACTTC	CSVSEGAYEQYF
TRBV12-3/TRBV12-4	15	.	TRBJ2-7	.	TGTGCCAGCAGTTCTTATGAGCATCACTCCTACGAGCAGTACTTC	CASSSYEHHSYEQYF
TRBV7-9	14	.	TRBJ2-7	.	TGTGCCAGCAGCCGTGAAGGGATTATCTACGAGCAGTACTTC	CASSREGIIYEQYF
TRBV4-3	16	few	TRBJ1-2	TRBD1	TGCGCCAGCAGCCATAGGTCCGGGACAGGTCCTATTGGCTACACCTTC	CASSHRSGTGPIGYTF
TRBV9	16	few	TRBJ2-3	TRBD2	TGTGCCAGCAGCGAACAGGGTGGCGGGGGGGCAGATACGCAGTATTTT	CASSEQGGGGADTQYF
TRBV20-1	14	.	TRBJ2-7	.	TGCAGTGTCGAGGGTAGCGTTGTTTCCTACGAGCAGTACTTC	CSVEGSVVSYEQYF
TRBV27	16	few	TRBJ2-7	TRBD2	TGTGCCAGCAGTTTATTACTAGCGGGAGGGTTCTACGAGCAGTACTTC	CASSLLLAGGFYEQYF
TRBV12-3/TRBV12-4	18	.	TRBJ2-7	TRBD2	TGTGCCAGCAGTTCCCGGACTAGCGGGAGGAGACGATATAACGAGCAGTACTTC	CASSSRTSGRRRYNEQYF
TRBV29-1	16	.	TRBJ2-1	TRBD2	TGCAGCGTTGCTAGCGGGGGGATGAGCTCCTACAATGAGCAGTTCTTC	CSVASGGMSSYNEQFF
TRBV7-2	17	.	TRBJ2-7	TRBD1	TGTGCCAGCAGCTTAGCCTCCGGGACAGGGGGCTCCTACGAGCAGTACTTC	CASSLASGTGGSYEQYF
TRBV7-9	14	.	TRBJ1-1	.	TGTGCCAGCAGCTTCGGACGGAAGAACACTGAAGCTTTCTTT	CASSFGRKNTEAFF
TRBV27	15	.	TRBJ2-7	TRBD1	TGTGCCAGCAGTAGATTAGGGGGACAGCCCTACGAGCAGTACTTC	CASSRLGGQPYEQYF
TRBV7-9	16	few	TRBJ1-6	TRBD1	TGTGCCAGCAGCGCACGTGACAGGGGGCTTGATTCACCCCTCCACTTT	CASSARDRGLDSPLHF
TRBV18	12	.	TRBJ1-5	.	TGTGCCAGCTCATCCGAACGGGAGCCCCAGCATTTT	CASSSEREPQHF
TRBV7-2	12	.	TRBJ2-3	.	TGTGCCAGCAGCTTCAGAAGAGATACGCAGTATTTT	CASSFRRDTQYF
TRBV9	12	few	TRBJ1-1	.	TGTGCCAGCAGCCACGAAGGCACTGAAGCTTTCTTT	CASSHEGTEAFF
TRBV12-3/TRBV12-4	14	few	TRBJ1-2	TRBD1	TGTGCCAGCAGCACAGGGGGCGCGAGCTATGGCTACACCTTC	CASSTGGASYGYTF
TRBV6-5	15	few	TRBJ2-2	TRBD1	TGTGCCAGCAGTTACAGGACAGGGTCCGCCGGGGAGCTGTTTTTT	CASSYRTGSAGELFF
TRBV10-3	18	.	TRBJ2-1	TRBD2	TGTGCCCTCAGTTTTTCCGGGACTAGCGGAGCCTCCTACAATGAGCAGTTCTTC	CALSFSGTSGASYNEQFF
TRBV6-5	17	.	TRBJ2-4	TRBD1	TGTGCCAGCAGTTACCTTGGACAGGGCCTAGCCAAAAACATTCAGTACTTC	CASSYLGQGLAKNIQYF
TRBV4-2	23	.	TRBJ2-7	TRBD1	TGTGCCAGCAGCCAAGATGGGACAGGGGGAGGTCCCCCCCTACGACGTATTTTCTACGAGCAGTACTTC	CASSQDGTGGGPPLRRIFYEQYF
TRBV20-1	11	few	TRBJ2-1	.	TGCAGTGCTAGTGTGGACAATGAGCAGTTCTTC	CSASVDNEQFF
TRBV7-9	16	.	TRBJ2-2	TRBD1	TGTGCCAGCAGACGAAACAGGGGATCGAACACCGGGGAGCTGTTTTTT	CASRRNRGSNTGELFF
TRBV29-1	13	.	TRBJ2-3	TRBD2	TGCAGCGTGGGACTAGCGGAGACAGATACGCAGTATTTT	CSVGLAETDTQYF
TRBV2	16	few	TRBJ2-7	TRBD2	TGTGCCAGCAGTCCTAGCGGGGGGCTCCCTTACTACGAGCAGTACTTC	CASSPSGGLPYYEQYF
TRBV18	16	many	TRBJ2-2	TRBD2	TGTGCCAGCTCACCAGTTGGTAGCGGGAGTTCCGGGGAGCTGTTTTTT	CASSPVGSGSSGELFF
TRBV7-3	18	.	TRBJ2-1	TRBD1	TGTGCCAGCAGCTTAATAGGGGTTGGACAGGGGAGGGACAATGAGCAGTTCTTC	CASSLIGVGQGRDNEQFF
TRBV28	15	.	TRBJ2-3	.	TGTGCCAGCAGTTTATTTTCGGGGCCCACAGATACGCAGTATTTT	CASSLFSGPTDTQYF
TRBV12-3/TRBV12-4	12	.	TRBJ1-2	.	TGTGCCAGTCGATACGGGGTCGCTGGCTACACCTTC	CASRYGVAGYTF
TRBV20-1	14	.	TRBJ2-2	.	TGCAGTGCTAGAGATCTTGGCCCACCCGGGGAGCTGTTTTTT	CSARDLGPPGELFF
TRBV10-2	13	.	TRBJ2-7	.	TGCGCCAGCAGTGAGTCCTTGTCCTACGAGCAGTACTTC	CASSESLSYEQYF
TRBV7-3	14	.	TRBJ2-3	.	TGTGCCAGCAGCTCGAGCCAGGGTAGAGTTACGCAGTATTTT	CASSSSQGRVTQYF
TRBV2	15	few	TRBJ2-7	.	TGTGCCAGCAGTGAATACGGGGGGCCCCCCTACGAGCAGTACTTC	CASSEYGGPPYEQYF